This TCR beta chain was sequenced in a study of cytomegalovirus exposure and HLA in healthy donors. Study in general: Roughly 85 million unique TCRs from HLA-typed donors made up an early data release.

Details on this clone: Its antigen is unknown.

General study points: A previous analysis found most TCR beta V segments productive roughly 87% or roughly 30% of the time.

Amplification used 60 Vbeta primers and 13 Jbeta primers. Assay: immunoSEQ multiplex PCR; the TCRdb copy retains only in-frame clones and omits some. This table has about 190,000 clones, approximately 81% appearing once. The sample consisted of PBMCs. The TCR was taken from a woman between 18 and 29 years old in good health and CMV-seropositive.

CDR3 loop: CATESRGRTDTQYF. CDR3 nucleotide sequence: TGTGCCACGGAAAGCAGGGGACGCACAGATACGCAGTATTTT. J is TRBJ2-3 and V is TRBV10-3; TRBD1 might be the D (6 bases). V was shortened by 10 bases and J by 1 base, with 15 bases between the two germline ends. The germline V gene encodes CDR1 ENHRY and CDR2 SYGVKD. The CDR3 contains 14 residues.